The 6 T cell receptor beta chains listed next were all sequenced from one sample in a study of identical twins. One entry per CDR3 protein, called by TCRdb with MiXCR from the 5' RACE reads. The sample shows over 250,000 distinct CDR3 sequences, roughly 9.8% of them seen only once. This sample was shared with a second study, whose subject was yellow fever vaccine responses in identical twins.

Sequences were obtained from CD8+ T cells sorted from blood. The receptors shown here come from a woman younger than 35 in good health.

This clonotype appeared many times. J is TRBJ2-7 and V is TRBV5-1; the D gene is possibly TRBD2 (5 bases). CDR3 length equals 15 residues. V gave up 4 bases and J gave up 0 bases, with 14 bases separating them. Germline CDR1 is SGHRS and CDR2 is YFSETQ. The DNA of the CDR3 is TGCGCCAGCAGCCCGGAGGCAGAGACCTCCTACGAGCAGTACTTC. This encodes CASSPEAETSYEQYF.

The CDR3 region is CASSSLAGLPEQFF. The CDR3 bases are TGTGCCAGCAGCTCACTAGCGGGCCTGCCGGAGCAGTTCTTC. The chain links TRBV5-6 to TRBJ2-1, with 9 bases that match TRBD2. CDR1 is SGHDT and CDR2 is YYEEEE in the germline V gene. This CDR3 is built from 14 residues. The J segment lost 10 bases and the V segment lost 3 bases, leaving 8 bases of the junction unmatched.

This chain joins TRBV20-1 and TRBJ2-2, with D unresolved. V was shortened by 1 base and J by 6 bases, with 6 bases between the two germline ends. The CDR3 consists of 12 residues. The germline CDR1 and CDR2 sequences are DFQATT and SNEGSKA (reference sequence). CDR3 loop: CSARVASGELFF. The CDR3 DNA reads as TGCAGTGCTAGAGTCGCGTCCGGGGAGCTGTTTTTT.

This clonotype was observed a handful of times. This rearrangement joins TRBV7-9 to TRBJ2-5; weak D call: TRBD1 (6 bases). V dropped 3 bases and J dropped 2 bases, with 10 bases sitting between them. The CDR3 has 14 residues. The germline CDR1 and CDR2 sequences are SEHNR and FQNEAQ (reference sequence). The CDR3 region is CASSFTGQQETQYF. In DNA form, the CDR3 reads TGTGCCAGCAGCTTCACCGGACAGCAAGAGACCCAGTACTTC.

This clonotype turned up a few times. Here the CDR3 DNA reads TGTGCCACACGGGCTAGCGGGGACAATGAGCAGTTCTTC. As protein: CATRASGDNEQFF. The chain recombines TRBV7-2 with TRBJ2-1; 9 bases agree with TRBD2. This CDR3 region has 13 residues. The V gene end was trimmed by 10 bases and the J gene end by 5 bases; junction bases not matched to a gene: 6. Germline V gives CDR1 SGHTA, CDR2 FQGNSA.

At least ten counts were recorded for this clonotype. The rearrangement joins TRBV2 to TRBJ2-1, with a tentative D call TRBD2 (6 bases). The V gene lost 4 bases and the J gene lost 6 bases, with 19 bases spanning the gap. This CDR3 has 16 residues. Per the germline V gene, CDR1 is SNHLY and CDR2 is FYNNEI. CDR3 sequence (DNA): TGTGCCAGCAGTGTCGTCGTCGGCAATAGCGGCAATGAGCAGTTCTTC. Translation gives CASSVVVGNSGNEQFF.